Below, 21 T cell receptor beta chains from the same sample are listed, as sequenced in a study of blood T cells in healthy people across ages. For the second PCR, which ran for about 7 to 11 cycles, a sample-barcoded 5' primer and a J-beta primer mix were used. Using its own MiXCR run on the 5' RACE reads, TCRdb lists one record per CDR3 protein. The sample consists of 1.5 million to 2 million distinct CDR3 sequences, roughly 28% of them appearing once. Input material: blood. These receptors all come from a young woman in good health.

At least ten counts were recorded for this clonotype. The V call is TRBV2, the J call TRBJ2-7; the D gene is possibly TRBD2 (5 bases). CDR3 length equals 14 residues. Between the trimmed V and J ends, which lost 6 bases and 3 bases, there was a span of 15 bases. Looked up from germline, CDR1 is SNHLY and CDR2 is FYNNEI. Here the CDR3 DNA reads TGTGCCAGCAGGGACTCCGCGCCCCACTACGAGCAGTACTTC. This sequence encodes CASRDSAPHYEQYF.

The chain carries TRBV13 and TRBJ1-1, with a tentative D call TRBD1 (5 bases). The germline V and J ends were trimmed by 4 bases and 1 base, with 13 bases remaining between them. Germline V gene data show CDR1 as PRHDT and CDR2 as FYEKMQ (reference sequence). This CDR3 spans 15 amino acids. The CDR3 bases are TGTGCCAGCAGCTCAGCCCGACAGCAGAACACTGAAGCTTTCTTT. Residues: CASSSARQQNTEAFF.

The sample holds a few counts of this clonotype. A much larger clone differs from this one at a single base, so this may be a read error. V is TRBV20-1 and J is TRBJ1-4; no clear D gene. CDR1 and CDR2 (germline): DFQATT, SNEGSKA (reference sequence). The CDR3 consists of 10 residues. In DNA, the CDR3 is TGCAGTGCTGAAGATGAAAAACGGTTTTTT. Protein product: CSAEDEKRFF.

The chain is built from TRBV19 and TRBJ2-6, with D maybe TRBD1 (7 bases). The CDR3 is 16 amino acids. CDR1 and CDR2 from the germline V gene are LNHDA and SQIVND (reference sequence). V was shortened by 6 bases and J by 2 bases, with 14 bases between the two germline ends. The CDR3 reads CASRRQGLAGANVLTF. As DNA, the CDR3 is TGTGCCAGTAGACGACAGGGACTCGCTGGGGCCAACGTCCTGACTTTC. Full variable domain (rest looked up from reference TRBV19 and TRBJ2-6): DGGITQSPKYLFRKEGQNVTLSCEQNLNHDAMYWYRQDPGQGLRLIYYSQIVNDFQKGDIAEGYSVSREKKESFPLTVTSAQKNPTAFYLCASRRQGLAGANVLTFGAGSRLTVL.

V is TRBV20-1 and J is TRBJ2-1, with D possibly being TRBD2 (7 bases). Germline V gives CDR1 DFQATT, CDR2 SNEGSKA (reference sequence). The CDR3 contains 15 residues. The germline V and J ends were trimmed by 5 bases and 2 bases, with 16 bases remaining between them. Here the CDR3 DNA reads TGCAGTGCTGGCCACTACGGGGGGCCCTACAATGAGCAGTTCTTC. Its protein is CSAGHYGGPYNEQFF.

This clonotype showed up many times. The chain employs TRBV15 and TRBJ2-1; 8 bases are shared with TRBD2. The CDR3 contains 17 residues. In germline, CDR1 is LNHNV, CDR2 YYDKDF (reference sequence). With 5 bases clipped from V and 5 bases from J, the junction kept 14 bases outside the gene matches. The CDR3 here is CATSVGLDVRDNNEQFF. The CDR3 DNA reads as TGTGCCACCAGCGTGGGACTAGACGTAAGAGATAACAATGAGCAGTTCTTC. Full variable domain (rest looked up from reference TRBV15 and TRBJ2-1): DAMVIQNPRYQVTQFGKPVTLSCSQTLNHNVMYWYQQKSSQAPKLLFHYYDKDFNNEADTPDNFQSRRPNTSFCFLDIRSPGLGDTAMYLCATSVGLDVRDNNEQFFGPGTRLTVL.

V usage is TRBV24-1 and J usage is TRBJ1-6, with D tentatively TRBD1 (5 bases). V gave up 11 bases and J gave up 0 bases, with 19 bases separating them. Germline V lookup: CDR1 KGHDR, CDR2 SFDVKD. The CDR3 loop spans 17 amino acids. The CDR3 reads CANRAGRTSSYNSPLHF. CDR3 nucleotide sequence: TGTGCCAACCGGGCGGGACGGACGAGCTCCTATAATTCACCCCTCCACTTT.

In its sample, this clonotype was seen once. The genes are TRBV2 and TRBJ1-6; the D is unclear. Trimming removed 7 bases at V and 8 bases at J, with 12 bases between. The CDR3 totals 13 residues. Germline CDR1 is SNHLY and CDR2 is FYNNEI. CDR3 residues: CASTSGEDSPLHF. CDR3 DNA: TGTGCCAGCACTAGTGGTGAGGATTCACCCCTCCACTTT.

The chain is built from TRBV6-5 and TRBJ2-3; D unclear. V lost 8 bases to trimming and J lost 1 base, with 16 bases between them. This CDR3 has 15 residues. Germline V lookup: CDR1 MNHEY, CDR2 SVGAGI. The CDR3: CASGIQPARTDTQYF. As DNA, the CDR3 is TGTGCCAGCGGAATCCAGCCCGCGCGCACAGATACGCAGTATTTT.

This clonotype was found a few times. The V gene is TRBV29-1, the J gene TRBJ1-1; maybe TRBD1 (6 bases). CDR1 is SQVTM and CDR2 is ANQGSEA in the germline V gene. The CDR3 covers 11 residues. V was shortened by 5 bases and J by 5 bases, with 9 bases between the two germline ends. DNA for the CDR3: TGCAGCGTTTTACAGGGAACTGAAGCTTTCTTT. Protein product: CSVLQGTEAFF. The whole variable domain, filled in from reference TRBV29-1 and TRBJ1-1, reads SAVISQKPSRDICQRGTSLTIQCQVDSQVTMMFWYRQQPGQSLTLIATANQGSEATYESGFVIDKFPISRPNLTFSTLTVSNMSPEDSSIYLCSVLQGTEAFFGQGTRLTVV.

The V and J genes are TRBV18 and TRBJ2-4; TRBD1 aligns across 8 bases. CDR3 length: 14 amino acids. CDR1 and CDR2 from the germline V gene are KGHSH and LQKENI. V dropped 6 bases and J dropped 13; count of bases not matched to a gene: 14. In DNA form, the CDR3 reads TGTGCCAGCTCTCCGGGACAGGCCTACAATGAGCAGTACTTC. It codes for CASSPGQAYNEQYF.

The V and J genes are TRBV20-1 and TRBJ2-7; 7 bases map to TRBD1. CDR3 size: 14 residues. CDR1 and CDR2 from the germline V gene are DFQATT and SNEGSKA (reference sequence). With 6 bases clipped from V and 5 bases from J, the junction kept 13 bases outside the gene matches. The CDR3 nucleotides are TGCAGTGCCCAGGGGGACGCGGCGGCGAACGAGCAGTACTTC. The encoded protein is CSAQGDAAANEQYF.

The rearrangement uses TRBV7-6 and TRBJ1-1; 8 positions match TRBD1. Losses at the gene ends were 5 bases for V and 7 bases for J; bases not matched to a gene: 6. CDR1 is SGHVS, CDR2 FNYEAQ, per germline. This CDR3 is 13 amino acids long. CDR3 loop: CASSTRTGLEAFF. The CDR3 DNA is TGTGCCAGCAGCACTCGGACAGGGCTTGAAGCTTTCTTT.

This clonotype was observed a handful of times. The rearrangement uses TRBV28 and TRBJ2-7; 7 nucleotides line up with TRBD2. The junction had 6 bases not matched to a gene; V was cut back by 2 bases and J by 5 bases. Germline-derived CDR1 and CDR2 are MDHEN and SYDVKM. CDR3 length: 14 residues. The DNA of the CDR3 is TGTGCCAGCAGTTTAGGGGGGGTTCCCAACGAGCAGTACTTC. It specifies CASSLGGVPNEQYF.

This clonotype was observed a handful of times. Germline and junction disagree at one end, which may indicate a read error. The gene calls are TRBV2 and TRBJ1-2, with D tentatively TRBD1 (5 bases). The CDR3 has 11 amino acids. Per the germline V gene, CDR1 is SNHLY and CDR2 is FYNNEI. CDR3 sequence (DNA): TGTGCCAGCATGAGGGGAATCGGCTACACTTTC. Its protein product is CASMRGIGYTF.

This clonotype came up a few times. J is TRBJ2-5 and V is TRBV28; TRBD1 matches 7 bases. V shed 5 bases, J shed 11 bases, and the junction held 20 bases outside the gene matches. Germline loops: CDR1 MDHEN, CDR2 SYDVKM. CDR3 size: 16 residues. CDR3 residues: CASSLTSRGRRTEQYF. As DNA, the CDR3 is TGTGCCAGCAGTCTAACTTCGAGGGGGCGGCGCACGGAGCAGTACTTC.

This clonotype has only a few counts. The rearrangement links TRBV12-3 or TRBV12-4 to TRBJ2-2; maybe TRBD1 (6 bases). The V end was cut by 8 bases, the J end by 0 bases, with 16 bases between. This CDR3 contains 16 residues. This CDR3 reads CASVSGTTANTGELFF. The DNA of the CDR3 is TGTGCCAGCGTGTCCGGGACAACCGCGAACACCGGGGAGCTGTTTTTT.

The chain recombines TRBV12-3 or TRBV12-4 with TRBJ2-2, with 7 bases fitting TRBD2. This CDR3 region has 13 residues. V trimming: 6 bases; J trimming: 7 bases; junction bases outside the gene matches: 5. The CDR3 sequence: CASSLLARGELFF. The CDR3 bases are TGTGCCAGCAGCCTACTAGCGCGCGGGGAGCTGTTTTTT.

This clonotype was found many times. At one of its ends the junction is not consistent with the germline gene, which may arise from a read error. The genes are TRBV5-1 and TRBJ2-1; unclear D gene. There are 12 residues in the CDR3. Germline V gene sequence: CDR1 SGHRS, CDR2 YFSETQ. CDR3 sequence (DNA): TGTGCCAGCAGCTTAGTGGGCGATGAGCAGTTCTTC. Protein product: CASSLVGDEQFF.

This chain joins TRBV29-1 and TRBJ2-1; TRBD1 is a possible D gene (6 bases). The CDR3 is 18 amino acids. Trimming stripped 0 bases from V and 0 bases from J, with 18 bases between. CDR1 is SQVTM and CDR2 is ANQGSEA in the germline V gene. CDR3 bases: TGCAGCGTTGAAGAAGAGGCAGGGGATTGGAGCTCCTACAATGAGCAGTTCTTC. Amino acid sequence: CSVEEEAGDWSSYNEQFF.

This clonotype was detected many times. This chain joins TRBV5-1 and TRBJ2-1; D is ambiguous. There are 15 residues in the CDR3. Per germline, CDR1 SGHRS and CDR2 YFSETQ. The V gene lost 6 bases and the J gene lost 10 bases, with 23 bases spanning the gap. CDR3 in amino acids: CASNLGTGSSREQFF. CDR3 coding DNA: TGCGCCAGCAATCTTGGAACGGGTTCGAGTAGGGAGCAGTTCTTC.